Below, 26 T cell receptor beta chains from the same sample are listed, as sequenced in a study of CD8 T cells in ankylosing spondylitis. TCRdb itself ran the 5' RACE reads through MiXCR, one entry per CDR3 protein. The repertoire has roughly 38,000 distinct CDR3 sequences, 10% to 13% of them found once; the top ten carry about a sixth. The sequencing input was blood, either unsorted or a sorted T cell fraction (not recorded which). The receptors come from a male donor with ankylosing spondylitis or in good health (not recorded which).

Ten or more counts support this clonotype. This chain links TRBV5-5 with TRBJ2-1; the D gene is possibly TRBD1 (5 bases). Germline lookup yields CDR1 SGHKS and CDR2 YYEKEE (reference sequence). V shed 4 bases and J shed 4 bases, with 24 bases lying between them. The CDR3 extends over 18 amino acids. CDR3 nucleotides: TGTGCCAGCAGCCCCGAAGGCCTTCCGGGTCACAGGTACAATGAGCAGTTCTTC. Protein sequence: CASSPEGLPGHRYNEQFF.

This clonotype was detected a few times. This chain joins TRBV18 and TRBJ2-1; D is undetermined. The CDR3 runs to 15 residues. The germline V and J ends were trimmed by 0 bases and 0 bases, with 6 bases remaining between them. Germline CDR1 and CDR2: KGHSH and LQKENI. The CDR3 bases are TGTGCCAGCTCACCACCTATGGGCTCCTACAATGAGCAGTTCTTC. Amino acids: CASSPPMGSYNEQFF.

This clonotype is judged medium-sized. The chain is built from TRBV5-1 and TRBJ2-1, with 8 bases that match TRBD1. CDR3 length: 13 amino acids. V was pared by 4 bases and J by 5 bases, with 2 bases of the junction left unmatched. Germline assignment: CDR1 SGHRS and CDR2 YFSETQ. The CDR3 region has the DNA TGCGCCAGCAGCCCACAGGGGGACAATGAGCAGTTCTTC. Its translation: CASSPQGDNEQFF. The full variable domain, rest sourced from reference TRBV5-1 and TRBJ2-1, is KAGVTQTPRYLIKTRGQQVTLSCSPISGHRSVSWYQQTPGQGLQFLFEYFSETQRNKGNFPGRFSGRQFSNSRSEMNVSTLELGDSALYLCASSPQGDNEQFFGPGTRLTVL.

At least ten counts were recorded for this clonotype. The chain employs TRBV6-2 or TRBV6-3 and TRBJ2-2; D is uncertain. Germline CDR1 MNHEY, CDR2 SVGEGT. This CDR3 has 14 residues. V was shortened by 5 bases and J by 0 bases, with 7 bases between the two germline ends. The CDR3 spells CASSSTSNTGELFF. The CDR3 DNA reads as TGTGCCAGCAGTAGCACCTCGAACACCGGGGAGCTGTTTTTT.

There are many counts of this clonotype. The rearrangement links TRBV24-1 to TRBJ2-1; 11 positions match TRBD2. After removal of 4 bases from V and 4 bases from J, the junction contained 8 bases not matched to a gene. Germline values: CDR1 KGHDR, CDR2 SFDVKD. The CDR3 sequence is 17 residues long. Here the CDR3 reads CATSDSTSGANYNEQFF. The CDR3 DNA sequence: TGTGCCACCAGTGACTCGACTAGCGGGGCCAATTACAATGAGCAGTTCTTC.

This clonotype was seen many times. The genes are TRBV15 and TRBJ1-2; 7 nucleotides line up with TRBD1. The CDR3 sequence is 14 residues long. Germline assignment: CDR1 LNHNV and CDR2 YYDKDF (reference sequence). Trimming cost V 3 bases and J 4 bases; bases outside gene matches: 5. The CDR3 bases are TGTGCCACCAGCAGGGAACAGGGGCCCTATGGCTACACCTTC. The encoded protein is CATSREQGPYGYTF.

This sequence joins TRBV13 and TRBJ2-2; D is unresolved. The CDR3 has 14 residues. Deletions cut 2 bases from V and 1 base from J, with 5 bases between. The germline gives CDR1 PRHDT, CDR2 FYEKMQ (reference sequence). The CDR3 coding sequence is TGTGCCAGCAGCTTAATCGTGAACACCGGGGAGCTGTTTTTT. The encoded protein is CASSLIVNTGELFF.

This clonotype was counted many times. The chain is built from TRBV29-1 and TRBJ2-7; TRBD1 is a possible D gene (5 bases). This CDR3 has 13 amino acids. The V and J ends lost 6 bases and 0 bases respectively, with 12 bases between them. Germline V gene data show CDR1 as SQVTM and CDR2 as ANQGSEA. CDR3 amino acids: CSVQNRSSYEQYF. CDR3 bases: TGCAGCGTGCAAAACAGGAGCTCCTACGAGCAGTACTTC.

This clonotype was counted ten times or more. The chain combines TRBV7-2 with TRBJ2-5; D gene unclear. The CDR3 covers 16 residues. Trimming cost V 2 bases and J 5 bases, with 18 bases left between them. CDR1 and CDR2 (germline): SGHTA, FQGNSA. The CDR3 DNA is TGTGCCAGCAGCTTATACCCCGGTTCGGTGGGGGAGACCCAGTACTTC. It is translated as CASSLYPGSVGETQYF. Filled out from reference TRBV7-2 and TRBJ2-5, the complete variable domain reads GAGVSQSPSNKVTEKGKDVELRCDPISGHTALYWYRQSLGQGLEFLIYFQGNSAPDKSGLPSDRFSAERTGGSVSTLTIQRTQQEDSAVYLCASSLYPGSVGETQYFGPGTRLLVL.

The sample holds many counts of this clonotype. The chain recombines TRBV12-3 or TRBV12-4 with TRBJ2-3, with D possibly being TRBD1 (5 bases). The CDR3 has 14 amino acids. Trimming took off 7 bases at V and 2 bases at J, with 13 bases between the two ends. CDR3: CASTVSGHTDTQYF. The CDR3 region has the DNA TGTGCCAGCACGGTATCAGGGCACACAGATACGCAGTATTTT.

This clonotype was detected many times. CDR3 protein: CSSRVGSGYEQYF. The CDR3 bases are TGCAGCTCAAGAGTGGGGTCTGGCTACGAGCAGTACTTC. The chain couples TRBV29-1 to TRBJ2-7, with D uncertain. The length of the CDR3 is 13 residues. The germline V gene encodes CDR1 SQVTM and CDR2 ANQGSEA. V lost 8 bases and J 3 bases, leaving 17 bases between the germline ends.

This clonotype was seen at least ten times. V is TRBV20-1 and J is TRBJ2-3; a weak D match, TRBD1 (6 bases). With 4 bases removed from V and 5 bases from J, the gap between germline ends came to 16 bases. CDR1 and CDR2 from the germline V gene are DFQATT and SNEGSKA (reference sequence). The CDR3 sequence is 14 residues long. This CDR3 reads CSAMKDSQQDTQYF. The DNA of the CDR3 is TGCAGTGCTATGAAGGACAGTCAACAAGATACGCAGTATTTT.

Many counts were recorded for this clonotype. V and J are TRBV3-1 and TRBJ2-2; TRBD2 aligns across 11 bases. The CDR3 is 19 residues long. After removal of 0 bases from V and 0 bases from J, the junction contained 6 bases not matched to a gene. Germline V lookup: CDR1 LGHDT, CDR2 YNNKEL (reference sequence). In DNA, the CDR3 is TGTGCCAGCAGCCAAGACATCCCACTAGCGGGGGCGAACACCGGGGAGCTGTTTTTT. Its protein product is CASSQDIPLAGANTGELFF.

This clonotype was seen repeatedly, ten times or more. The chain combines TRBV12-3 or TRBV12-4 with TRBJ2-5, with D tentatively TRBD2 (6 bases). The V end was cut by 7 bases, the J end by 4 bases, with 10 bases between. The CDR3 sequence is 12 residues long. For the CDR3, the DNA is TGTGCCAGCAAAAGGGGAGGAGAGACCCAGTACTTC. Translation: CASKRGGETQYF.

This clonotype was observed many times. This chain uses TRBV29-1 with TRBJ2-5; TRBD1 might be the D (6 bases). This CDR3 spans 15 amino acids. Looked up from germline, CDR1 is SQVTM and CDR2 is ANQGSEA. Trimming left V 0 bases short and J 5 bases short, with 16 bases between. In DNA form, the CDR3 reads TGCAGCGTTGAAGATCCTGGGGGCATATGGGAGACCCAGTACTTC. Encoded protein: CSVEDPGGIWETQYF. The entire variable domain, with the rest obtained from reference TRBV29-1 and TRBJ2-5, is as follows: SAVISQKPSRDICQRGTSLTIQCQVDSQVTMMFWYRQQPGQSLTLIATANQGSEATYESGFVIDKFPISRPNLTFSTLTVSNMSPEDSSIYLCSVEDPGGIWETQYFGPGTRLLVL.

This clonotype was observed at least ten times. The chain carries TRBV5-6 and TRBJ2-7; D is perhaps TRBD1 (6 bases). Germline V gene sequence: CDR1 SGHDT, CDR2 YYEEEE. This CDR3 is built from 14 residues. Trimming took 2 bases from V and 7 from J, leaving 16 bases between them. CDR3: CASSFQQGFGEQYF. CDR3 DNA sequence: TGTGCCAGCAGCTTCCAGCAGGGGTTCGGGGAGCAGTACTTC.

This clonotype was counted ten times or more. The CDR3 loop is CASRGREGLHEQFF. For the CDR3, the DNA is TGTGCCAGCAGGGGGCGGGAGGGCCTCCATGAGCAGTTCTTC. The chain carries TRBV27 and TRBJ2-1; TRBD2 aligns across 9 bases. The V segment lost 6 bases and the J segment 8 bases; nucleotides outside the gene matches: 8. Germline V gives CDR1 MNHEY, CDR2 SMNVEV (reference sequence). CDR3 length: 14 residues.

This clonotype was counted ten times or more. For the CDR3, the DNA is TGTGCCAGCAGTTTAACTCGGGGAGCGAACACTGAAGCTTTCTTT. Amino acids: CASSLTRGANTEAFF. The chain links TRBV12-3 or TRBV12-4 to TRBJ1-1; D unclear. V was trimmed by 2 bases and J by 1 base, leaving 11 bases between them. The CDR3 totals 15 residues.

The sample holds many counts of this clonotype. The J gene is TRBJ2-7, the V gene TRBV12-3 or TRBV12-4, with D uncertain. This CDR3 contains 11 residues. The V gene lost 1 base and the J gene lost 5 bases, with 3 bases spanning the gap. The CDR3 sequence: CASSLVNEQYF. CDR3 DNA: TGTGCCAGCAGTTTAGTCAACGAGCAGTACTTC.

This clonotype has ten or more counts. This sequence joins TRBV28 and TRBJ2-5; 11 positions agree with TRBD2. Germline trimming cut 5 bases from V and 4 bases from J; bases unmatched to any gene: 3. This CDR3 spans 14 amino acids. Germline CDR1 is MDHEN and CDR2 is SYDVKM. CDR3 sequence: CASSALAGVETQYF. CDR3 bases: TGTGCCAGCAGTGCACTAGCGGGAGTAGAGACCCAGTACTTC.

This clonotype has a count of ten or more. This chain uses TRBV5-1 with TRBJ2-3; the D call may be TRBD1 or TRBD2 (5 bases each). Germline V gene data show CDR1 as SGHRS and CDR2 as YFSETQ. This CDR3 region has 15 residues. The ends were cut back, 4 bases at V and 1 base at J, with 13 bases in the middle. CDR3 nucleotide sequence: TGCGCCAGCAGCCAAGGGGACCGACGCACAGATACGCAGTATTTT. It translates to CASSQGDRRTDTQYF.

There are many counts of this clonotype. The rearrangement joins TRBV10-3 to TRBJ2-5; 10 bases agree with TRBD2. V gave up 4 bases and J gave up 3 bases; unmatched junction bases: 8. This CDR3 region has 16 residues. CDR1 and CDR2 from the germline V gene are ENHRY and SYGVKD. The DNA for the CDR3 is TGTGCCATCAGTGCCGAACTAGCGGGATTAGAAGAGACCCAGTACTTC. Translating gives CAISAELAGLEETQYF.

This clonotype was picked up many times. In nucleotides, the CDR3 is TGTGCCAGCAGCCAAGCGAGGGCTACGCGGGACGAGCAGTACTTC. This gives the protein CASSQARATRDEQYF. The V and J genes are TRBV4-2 and TRBJ2-7; the D gene is possibly TRBD2 (5 bases). From germline, CDR1 is LGHNA and CDR2 YNFKEQ. Trimming took off 1 base at V and 5 bases at J, with 15 bases between the two ends. The CDR3 is 15 residues long.

This clonotype was detected many times. The chain is built from TRBV28 and TRBJ2-5, with TRBD1 matching 8 bases. The V gene's germline CDR1 is MDHEN and CDR2 SYDVKM. CDR3 length equals 14 residues. The junction had 9 bases not matched to a gene; V was cut back by 7 bases and J by 5 bases. The CDR3 here is CASTPGGRVETQYF. CDR3 DNA: TGTGCCAGCACCCCAGGGGGCAGGGTCGAGACCCAGTACTTC.

This clonotype was observed at least ten times. V usage is TRBV6-2 or TRBV6-3 and J usage is TRBJ1-1; D is perhaps TRBD1 (6 bases). Germline V gene lookup returns CDR1 MNHEY and CDR2 SVGEGT. CDR3 length: 14 residues. Trimming stripped 4 bases from V and 3 bases from J, with 12 bases between. The CDR3 sequence is CASSFGGADTEAFF. The CDR3 DNA follows: TGTGCCAGCAGTTTTGGGGGGGCAGACACTGAAGCTTTCTTT.

This clonotype appeared many times. The V gene is TRBV18, the J gene TRBJ2-1, with no clear D. The germline CDR1 and CDR2 sequences are KGHSH and LQKENI. V was clipped by 2 bases and J by 15 bases, with 14 bases between them. This CDR3 is built from 12 residues. CDR3 in amino acids: CASSPRVGLGFF. The CDR3 nucleotides read TGTGCCAGCTCACCAAGGGTCGGGCTGGGGTTCTTC.